The subject of this entry is one T cell receptor beta chain. Its specificity is unknown. The ends were cut back, 4 bases at V and 8 bases at J, with 18 bases in the middle. The CDR3 spans 14 residues. Germline loops: CDR1 SGHRS, CDR2 YFSETQ. No infections or other immune events were documented during collection. The data were taken from a study of identifying expanded T cells in peripheral blood. Assay used: immunoSEQ multiplex PCR; TCRdb lists only in-frame clones, some missing. The table has roughly 63,000 clones, under 85% seen once. The study, taken as a whole, reports: Across healthy donors, higher total template counts meant significantly greater approximately two-week count variance. Roughly 1.1 clones differed between technical replicates, versus around 15 and 19 over time.

The rearrangement joins TRBV5-1 to TRBJ1-2; D is undetermined. The clonotype comes from a person between 18 and 75 years old in good health. The sample taken for sequencing was blood. CDR3 sequence reads: CASSTDGSNWGYTF. The CDR3 coding sequence is TGCGCCAGCAGCACGGACGGCAGTAACTGGGGCTACACCTTC.